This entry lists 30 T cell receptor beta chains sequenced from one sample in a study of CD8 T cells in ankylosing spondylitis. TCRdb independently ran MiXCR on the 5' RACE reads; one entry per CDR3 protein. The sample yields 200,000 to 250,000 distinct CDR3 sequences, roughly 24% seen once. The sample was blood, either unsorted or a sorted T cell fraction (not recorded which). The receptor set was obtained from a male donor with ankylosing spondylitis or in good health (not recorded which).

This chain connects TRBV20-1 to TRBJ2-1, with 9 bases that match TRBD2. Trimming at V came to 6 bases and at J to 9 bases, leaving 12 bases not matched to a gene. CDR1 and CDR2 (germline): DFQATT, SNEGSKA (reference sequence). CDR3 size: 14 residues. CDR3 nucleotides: TGCAGTGCCCCCGGGCGGGAGGGCAAAGGTGAGCAGTTCTTC. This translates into CSAPGREGKGEQFF.

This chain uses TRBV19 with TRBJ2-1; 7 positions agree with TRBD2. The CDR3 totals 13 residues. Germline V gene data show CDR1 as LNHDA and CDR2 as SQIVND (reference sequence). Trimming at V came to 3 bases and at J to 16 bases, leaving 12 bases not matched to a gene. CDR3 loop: CASSMLGAGALFF. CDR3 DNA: TGTGCCAGTAGTATGCTCGGTGCGGGAGCACTATTCTTC.

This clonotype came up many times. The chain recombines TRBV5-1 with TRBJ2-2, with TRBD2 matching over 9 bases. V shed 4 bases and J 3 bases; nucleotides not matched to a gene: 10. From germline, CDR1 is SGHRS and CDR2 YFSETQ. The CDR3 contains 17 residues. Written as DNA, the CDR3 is TGCGCCAGCAGCCGGGTAGCGGGAGTTACTGACACCGGGGAGCTGTTTTTT. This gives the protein CASSRVAGVTDTGELFF.

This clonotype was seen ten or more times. CDR3 nucleotide sequence: TGCAGCGTTGTCGGACAGGGGATGAACTATGGCTACACCTTC. The encoded protein is CSVVGQGMNYGYTF. The chain has TRBV29-1 and TRBJ1-2; 9 bases line up with TRBD1. The V gene end was trimmed by 4 bases and the J gene end by 2 bases; junction bases not matched to a gene: 5. This CDR3 comprises 14 residues. Germline V CDR1 and CDR2: SQVTM, ANQGSEA.

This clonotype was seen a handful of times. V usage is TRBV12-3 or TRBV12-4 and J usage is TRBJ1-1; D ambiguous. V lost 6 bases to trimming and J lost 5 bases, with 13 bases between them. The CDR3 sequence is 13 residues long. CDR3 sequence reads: CASSLGAVTEAFF. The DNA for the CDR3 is TGTGCCAGCAGCCTGGGTGCGGTTACTGAAGCTTTCTTT.

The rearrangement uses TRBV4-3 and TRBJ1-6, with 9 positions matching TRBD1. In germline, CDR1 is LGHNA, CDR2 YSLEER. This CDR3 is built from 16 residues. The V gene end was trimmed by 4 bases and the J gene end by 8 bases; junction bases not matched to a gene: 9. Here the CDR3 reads CASSRIIQGAYSPLHF. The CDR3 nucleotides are TGCGCCAGCAGCCGGATTATACAGGGGGCTTATTCACCCCTCCACTTT.

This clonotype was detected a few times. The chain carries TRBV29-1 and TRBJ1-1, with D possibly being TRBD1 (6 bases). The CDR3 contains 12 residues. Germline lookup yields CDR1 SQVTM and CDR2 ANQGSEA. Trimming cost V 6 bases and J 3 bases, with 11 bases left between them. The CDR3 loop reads CSVKTGYTEAFF. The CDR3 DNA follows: TGCAGCGTGAAAACAGGGTACACTGAAGCTTTCTTT. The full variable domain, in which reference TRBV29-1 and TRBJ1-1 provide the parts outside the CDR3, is SAVISQKPSRDICQRGTSLTIQCQVDSQVTMMFWYRQQPGQSLTLIATANQGSEATYESGFVIDKFPISRPNLTFSTLTVSNMSPEDSSIYLCSVKTGYTEAFFGQGTRLTVV.

The CDR3 region has the DNA TGCGCCAGCAGCCAGAGTCCAGGACAGAGCTCCTATAATTCACCCCTCCACTTT. Protein: CASSQSPGQSSYNSPLHF. The chain carries TRBV5-1 and TRBJ1-6; a weak D match, TRBD1 (6 bases). V was clipped by 4 bases and J by 0 bases, with 17 bases between them. The CDR3 sequence is 18 residues long. CDR1 and CDR2 from the germline V gene are SGHRS and YFSETQ.

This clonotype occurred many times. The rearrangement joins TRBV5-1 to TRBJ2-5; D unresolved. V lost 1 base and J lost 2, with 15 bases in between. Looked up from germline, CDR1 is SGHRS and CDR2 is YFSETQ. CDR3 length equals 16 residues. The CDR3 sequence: CASSLRPIVGQETQYF. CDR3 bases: TGCGCCAGCAGCTTGCGCCCTATTGTAGGGCAAGAGACCCAGTACTTC.

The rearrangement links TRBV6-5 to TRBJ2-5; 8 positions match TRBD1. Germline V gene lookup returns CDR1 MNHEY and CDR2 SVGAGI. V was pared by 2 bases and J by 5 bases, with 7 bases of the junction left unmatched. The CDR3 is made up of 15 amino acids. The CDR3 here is CASSYATGGKETQYF. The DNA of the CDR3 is TGTGCCAGCAGTTACGCAACAGGGGGGAAGGAGACCCAGTACTTC.

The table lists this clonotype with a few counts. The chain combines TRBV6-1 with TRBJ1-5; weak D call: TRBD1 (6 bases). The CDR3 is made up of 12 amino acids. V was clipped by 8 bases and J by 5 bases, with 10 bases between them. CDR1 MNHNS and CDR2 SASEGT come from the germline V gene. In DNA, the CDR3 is TGTGCCAGCGCGACAGGTTATCAGCCCCAGCATTTT. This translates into CASATGYQPQHF.

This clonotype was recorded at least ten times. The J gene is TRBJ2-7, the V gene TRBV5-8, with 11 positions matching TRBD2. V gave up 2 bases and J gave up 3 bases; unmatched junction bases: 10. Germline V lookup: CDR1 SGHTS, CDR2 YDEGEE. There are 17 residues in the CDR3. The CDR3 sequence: CASSFRTSGLTGYEQYF. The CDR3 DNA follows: TGTGCCAGCAGCTTCCGGACTAGCGGGCTTACGGGCTACGAGCAGTACTTC.

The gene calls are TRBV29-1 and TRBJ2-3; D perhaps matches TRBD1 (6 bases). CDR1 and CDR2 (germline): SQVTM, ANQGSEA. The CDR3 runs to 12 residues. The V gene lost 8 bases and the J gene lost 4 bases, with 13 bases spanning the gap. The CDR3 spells CSSRGSADTQYF. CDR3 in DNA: TGCAGCTCGAGGGGGTCCGCAGATACGCAGTATTTT.

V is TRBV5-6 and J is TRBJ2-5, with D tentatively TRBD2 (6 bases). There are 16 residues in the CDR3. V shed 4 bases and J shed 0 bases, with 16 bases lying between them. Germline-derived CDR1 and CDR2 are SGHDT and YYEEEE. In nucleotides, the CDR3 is TGTGCCAGCAGCCAGGTCAGGACTACGTACCAAGAGACCCAGTACTTC. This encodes CASSQVRTTYQETQYF.

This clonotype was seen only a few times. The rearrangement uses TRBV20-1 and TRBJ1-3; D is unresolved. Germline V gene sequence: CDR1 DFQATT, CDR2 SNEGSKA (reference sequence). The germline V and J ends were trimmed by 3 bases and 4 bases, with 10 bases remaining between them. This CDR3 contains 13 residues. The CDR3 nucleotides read TGCAGTGCTAGTAGCACCGACGGAAACACCATATATTTT. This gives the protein CSASSTDGNTIYF.

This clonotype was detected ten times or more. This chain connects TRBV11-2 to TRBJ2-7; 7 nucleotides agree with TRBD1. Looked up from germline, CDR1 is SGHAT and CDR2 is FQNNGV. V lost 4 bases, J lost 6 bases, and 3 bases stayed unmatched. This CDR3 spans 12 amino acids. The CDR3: CASSSYRGEQYF. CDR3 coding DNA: TGTGCCAGCAGCTCCTACAGGGGCGAGCAGTACTTC.

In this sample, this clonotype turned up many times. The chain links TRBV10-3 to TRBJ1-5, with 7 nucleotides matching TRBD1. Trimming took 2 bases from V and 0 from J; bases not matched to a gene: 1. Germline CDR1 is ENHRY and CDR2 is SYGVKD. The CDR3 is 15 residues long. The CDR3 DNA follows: TGTGCCATCAGTGAGGGGACAGATAGCAATCAGCCCCAGCATTTT. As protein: CAISEGTDSNQPQHF.

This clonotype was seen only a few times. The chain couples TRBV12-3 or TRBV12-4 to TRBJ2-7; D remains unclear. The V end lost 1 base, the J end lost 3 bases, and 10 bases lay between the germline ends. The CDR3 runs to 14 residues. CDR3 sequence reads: CASSLGGSNYEQYF. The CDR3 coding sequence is TGTGCCAGCAGTTTAGGTGGCAGCAACTACGAGCAGTACTTC.

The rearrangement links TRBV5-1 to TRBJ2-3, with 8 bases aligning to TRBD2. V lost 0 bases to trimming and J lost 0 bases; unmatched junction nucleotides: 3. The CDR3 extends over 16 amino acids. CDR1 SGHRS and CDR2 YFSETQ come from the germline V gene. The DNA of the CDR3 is TGCGCCAGCAGCTTGGCGGGAGGGGCTAGCACAGATACGCAGTATTTT. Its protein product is CASSLAGGASTDTQYF.

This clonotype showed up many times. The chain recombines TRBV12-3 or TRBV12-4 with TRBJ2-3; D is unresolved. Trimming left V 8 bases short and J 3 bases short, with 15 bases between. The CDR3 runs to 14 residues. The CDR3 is CASGRSLGTDTQYF. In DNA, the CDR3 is TGTGCCAGCGGACGAAGTCTAGGAACAGATACGCAGTATTTT.

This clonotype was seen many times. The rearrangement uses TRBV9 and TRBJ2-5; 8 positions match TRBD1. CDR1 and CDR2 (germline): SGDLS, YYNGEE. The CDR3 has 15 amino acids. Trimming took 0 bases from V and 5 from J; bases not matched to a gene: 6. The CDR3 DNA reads TGTGCCAGCAGCGTAGTAGGACAGGGTCGGGAGACCCAGTACTTC. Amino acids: CASSVVGQGRETQYF.

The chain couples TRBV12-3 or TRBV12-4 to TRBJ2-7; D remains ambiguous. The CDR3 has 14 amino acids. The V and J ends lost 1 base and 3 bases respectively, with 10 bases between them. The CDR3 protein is CASSLEFPSYEQYF. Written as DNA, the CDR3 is TGTGCCAGCAGTTTAGAATTTCCGAGCTACGAGCAGTACTTC.

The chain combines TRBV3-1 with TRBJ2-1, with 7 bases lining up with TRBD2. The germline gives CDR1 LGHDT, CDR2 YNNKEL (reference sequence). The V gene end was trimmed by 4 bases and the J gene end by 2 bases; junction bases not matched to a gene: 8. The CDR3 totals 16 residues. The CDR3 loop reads CASSPPLGTTYNEQFF. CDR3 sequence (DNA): TGTGCCAGCAGCCCTCCCCTGGGGACTACCTACAATGAGCAGTTCTTC.

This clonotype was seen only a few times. The CDR3 loop is CASSASGRGYNEQFF. CDR3 sequence (DNA): TGTGCCAGCAGCGCAAGCGGGAGGGGTTACAATGAGCAGTTCTTC. The chain has TRBV9 and TRBJ2-1; TRBD2 matches at 10 bases. Germline-derived CDR1 and CDR2 are SGDLS and YYNGEE. The CDR3 is made up of 15 amino acids. J was trimmed by 4 bases and V by 3 bases; bases with no gene match: 4.

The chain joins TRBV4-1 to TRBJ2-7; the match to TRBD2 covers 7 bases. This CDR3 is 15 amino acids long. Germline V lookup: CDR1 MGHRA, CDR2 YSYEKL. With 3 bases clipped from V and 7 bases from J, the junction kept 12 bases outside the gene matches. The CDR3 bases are TGCGCCAGCAGCCAGGCCGGTAAGGCTAGCGGTGAGCAGTACTTC. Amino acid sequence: CASSQAGKASGEQYF.

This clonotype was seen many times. CDR3 residues: CSARDRTGVNTEAFF. Written as DNA, the CDR3 is TGCAGTGCTAGAGACCGGACAGGGGTTAACACTGAAGCTTTCTTT. The chain is built from TRBV20-1 and TRBJ1-1; TRBD1 agrees at 9 bases. Germline loops: CDR1 DFQATT, CDR2 SNEGSKA (reference sequence). The CDR3 covers 15 residues. The junction had 4 bases not matched to a gene; V was cut back by 0 bases and J by 2 bases.

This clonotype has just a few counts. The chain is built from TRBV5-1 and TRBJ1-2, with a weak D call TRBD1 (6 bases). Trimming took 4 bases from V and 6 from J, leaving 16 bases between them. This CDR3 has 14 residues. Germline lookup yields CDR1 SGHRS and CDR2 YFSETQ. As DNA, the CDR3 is TGCGCCAGCAGCCCGGAAGGCAGGGGTAATGGCTACACCTTC. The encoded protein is CASSPEGRGNGYTF. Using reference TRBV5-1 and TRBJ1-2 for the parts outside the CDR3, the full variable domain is KAGVTQTPRYLIKTRGQQVTLSCSPISGHRSVSWYQQTPGQGLQFLFEYFSETQRNKGNFPGRFSGRQFSNSRSEMNVSTLELGDSALYLCASSPEGRGNGYTFGSGTRLTVV.

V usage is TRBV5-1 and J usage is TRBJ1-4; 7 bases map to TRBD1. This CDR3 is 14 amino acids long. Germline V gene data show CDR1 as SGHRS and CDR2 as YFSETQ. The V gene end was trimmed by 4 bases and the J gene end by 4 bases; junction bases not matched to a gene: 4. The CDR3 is CASSPQGVNEKLFF. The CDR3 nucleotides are TGCGCCAGCAGCCCGCAGGGGGTTAATGAAAAACTGTTTTTT.

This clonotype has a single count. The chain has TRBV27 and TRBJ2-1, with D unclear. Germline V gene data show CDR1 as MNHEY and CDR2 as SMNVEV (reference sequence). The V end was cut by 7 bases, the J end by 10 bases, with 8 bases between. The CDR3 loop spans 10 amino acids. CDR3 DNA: TGTGCCAGCACCCCCAACGAGCAGTTCTTC. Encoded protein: CASTPNEQFF.

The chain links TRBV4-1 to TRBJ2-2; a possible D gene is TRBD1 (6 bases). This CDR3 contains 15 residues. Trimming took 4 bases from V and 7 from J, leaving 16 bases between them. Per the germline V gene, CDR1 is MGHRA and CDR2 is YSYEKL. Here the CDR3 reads CASSPLTGQNGELFF. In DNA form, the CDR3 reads TGCGCCAGCAGCCCGCTTACAGGGCAGAACGGGGAGCTGTTTTTT.